The clone carrying this TCR beta chain appeared a few times. As yet, its antigen is unknown. This specimen belongs to a study of early T cells in non-severe SARS-CoV-2 infection. Broader study findings: Anti-spike CD8 responses were favored in VDJdb matching, and private and CD4 specificities were missed.

Germline CDR1 reads GTSNPN; CDR2 reads SVGIG (reference sequence). V was pared by 2 bases and J by 5 bases, with 6 bases between. This CDR3 has 11 residues. TCRdb ran MiXCR on the 5' RACE reads and lists one entry per CDR3 protein. In the table there are 100,000 to 150,000 distinct CDR3 sequences, under 15% of which are singletons. The clonotype originates from an adult who was a healthcare worker with PCR-confirmed SARS-CoV-2 infection or an uninfected control (not recorded which). The genes are TRBV30 and TRBJ1-2, with no clear D. The sample consisted of whole blood. The CDR3 spells CAWSSPYGYTF. The CDR3 DNA follows: TGTGCCTGGAGTAGTCCTTATGGCTACACCTTC.